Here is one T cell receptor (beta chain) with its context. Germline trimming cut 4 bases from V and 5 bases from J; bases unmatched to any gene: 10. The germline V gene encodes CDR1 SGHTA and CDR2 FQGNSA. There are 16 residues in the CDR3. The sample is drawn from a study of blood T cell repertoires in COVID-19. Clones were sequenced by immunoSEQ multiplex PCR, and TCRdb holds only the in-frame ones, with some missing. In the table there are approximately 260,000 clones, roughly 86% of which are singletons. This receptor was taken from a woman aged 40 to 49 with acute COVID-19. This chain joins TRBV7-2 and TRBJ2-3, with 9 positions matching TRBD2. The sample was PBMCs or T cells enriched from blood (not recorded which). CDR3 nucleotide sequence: TGTGCCAGCAGCTCCATTAGCGGGAGTGGGCAAGATACGCAGTATTTT. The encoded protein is CASSSISGSGQDTQYF.